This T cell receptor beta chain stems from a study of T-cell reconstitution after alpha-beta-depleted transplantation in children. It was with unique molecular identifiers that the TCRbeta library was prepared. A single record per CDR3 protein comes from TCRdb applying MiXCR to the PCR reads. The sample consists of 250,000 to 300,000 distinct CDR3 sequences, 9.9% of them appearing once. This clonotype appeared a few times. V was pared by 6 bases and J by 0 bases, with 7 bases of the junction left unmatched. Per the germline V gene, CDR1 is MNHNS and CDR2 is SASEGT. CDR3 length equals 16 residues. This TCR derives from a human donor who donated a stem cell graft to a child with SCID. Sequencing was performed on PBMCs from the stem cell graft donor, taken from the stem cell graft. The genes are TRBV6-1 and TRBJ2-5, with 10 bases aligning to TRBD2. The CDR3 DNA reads TGTGCCAGCAGCGCCTATGGACTAGCGGACCAAGAGACCCAGTACTTC. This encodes CASSAYGLADQETQYF.